These 23 T cell receptor beta chains were sequenced from one sample in a study of blood T cell repertoires in COVID-19. Clones were read by immunoSEQ multiplex PCR, and TCRdb kept only the in-frame ones, dropping some. Here the sample spans about 440,000 clones, 90% being singletons. Sample: PBMCs or T cells enriched from blood (not recorded which). The receptor source for this set is a man aged 18 to 30 who had recovered from COVID-19.

This chain links TRBV5-1 with TRBJ2-5; weak D call: TRBD2 (6 bases). From germline, CDR1 is SGHRS and CDR2 YFSETQ. The germline V and J ends were trimmed by 5 bases and 1 base, with 9 bases remaining between them. The CDR3 runs to 13 residues. In DNA form, the CDR3 reads TGCGCCAGCAGTTTCGGGAGCCAAGAGACCCAGTACTTC. Amino acids: CASSFGSQETQYF.

The chain recombines TRBV5-1 with TRBJ2-2; TRBD2 agrees at 10 bases. The CDR3 runs 17 residues. Germline lookup yields CDR1 SGHRS and CDR2 YFSETQ. V shed 1 base and J 7 bases; nucleotides not matched to a gene: 10. The DNA for the CDR3 is TGCGCCAGCAGCTTGTCTAGACTAGCGGGCCCAGGCGGGGAGCTGTTTTTT. It is translated as CASSLSRLAGPGGELFF.

The chain couples TRBV15 to TRBJ2-7; maybe TRBD2 (7 bases). The CDR3 is made up of 16 amino acids. V was clipped by 0 bases and J by 6 bases, with 18 bases between them. Germline V gives CDR1 LNHNV, CDR2 YYDKDF (reference sequence). The CDR3 DNA reads TGTGCCACCAGCAGAGATGCGGGGGCCCAAAAGGTCGAGCAGTACTTC. Translation gives CATSRDAGAQKVEQYF.

This clone was counted only a few times. In nucleotides, the CDR3 is TGTGCCAGCAGTTCAACAGGGGGTTGGAATGAAAAACTGTTTTTT. It translates to CASSSTGGWNEKLFF. The J gene is TRBJ1-4, the V gene TRBV28; 8 positions match TRBD1. From germline, CDR1 is MDHEN and CDR2 SYDVKM. CDR3 length equals 15 residues. V lost 4 bases and J lost 5; bases outside the gene matches: 6.

The chain carries TRBV7-2 and TRBJ2-3; a possible D gene is TRBD2 (6 bases). V lost 1 base, J lost 13 bases, and 18 bases lay in between. This CDR3 comprises 14 residues. CDR1 is SGHTA, CDR2 FQGNSA, per germline. The CDR3 sequence: CASSLDPSAGREYF. CDR3 DNA: TGTGCCAGCAGCTTAGATCCGTCTGCGGGGCGAGAGTATTTT.

The genes are TRBV11-2 and TRBJ2-3, with a tentative D call TRBD2 (6 bases). This CDR3 spans 13 amino acids. Germline lookup yields CDR1 SGHAT and CDR2 FQNNGV. With 0 bases removed from V and 8 bases from J, the gap between germline ends came to 9 bases. The CDR3 is CASSLDRDFTQYF. The CDR3 region has the DNA TGTGCCAGCAGCTTAGACCGGGACTTTACGCAGTATTTT.

V is TRBV24-1 and J is TRBJ2-3, with 13 bases matching TRBD2. Germline lookup yields CDR1 KGHDR and CDR2 SFDVKD. V lost 3 bases, J lost 2 bases, and 4 bases stayed unmatched. The CDR3 consists of 17 residues. CDR3 loop: CATSDRTSGRHTDTQYF. CDR3 DNA: TGTGCCACCAGTGATCGGACTAGCGGGAGACACACAGATACGCAGTATTTT.

The chain couples TRBV14 to TRBJ2-2; the D gene is possibly TRBD2 (7 bases). The germline V and J ends were trimmed by 4 bases and 6 bases, with 15 bases remaining between them. Germline V gene sequence: CDR1 SGHDN, CDR2 FVKESK. The CDR3 loop spans 15 amino acids. The CDR3 sequence: CASSLTGGAPGELFF. Here the CDR3 DNA reads TGTGCCAGCAGCCTAACGGGGGGCGCTCCCGGGGAGCTGTTTTTT.

The chain is built from TRBV29-1 and TRBJ2-1, with D unclear. The germline V and J ends were trimmed by 5 bases and 1 base, with 12 bases remaining between them. CDR3 length: 14 amino acids. Germline CDR1 reads SQVTM; CDR2 reads ANQGSEA. The chain's CDR3 is CSVRSRISYNEQFF. CDR3 DNA: TGCAGCGTTCGATCCAGAATTTCCTACAATGAGCAGTTCTTC.

The chain uses TRBV10-2 and TRBJ2-3; 11 bases fit TRBD2. CDR3 size: 15 residues. J lost 0 bases, V lost 6 bases, and 2 bases had no gene match. Germline CDR1 reads WSHSY; CDR2 reads SAAADI. In DNA form, the CDR3 reads TGCGCCAGCAGGCCTAGCGGGGGGAGCACAGATACGCAGTATTTT. This encodes CASRPSGGSTDTQYF.

Concerning this clone itself: The identical CDR3 is also encoded by other nucleotide sequences in the sample. The V gene is TRBV3-1 (or the pseudogene TRBV3-2), the J gene TRBJ1-1; 7 bases align to TRBD1. Germline CDR1 reads LGHDT; CDR2 reads YNNKEL (reference sequence). The CDR3 totals 14 residues. Trimming removed 3 bases from V and 2 bases from J; junction bases left unmatched: 3. The CDR3 spells CASSQEGANTEAFF. CDR3 nucleotide sequence: TGTGCCAGCAGCCAGGAGGGGGCCAACACTGAAGCTTTCTTT.

This clone has a count of ten or more. J is TRBJ2-2 and V is TRBV27, with 8 bases lining up with TRBD1. CDR3 length: 14 residues. The V segment lost 7 bases and the J segment 7 bases; nucleotides outside the gene matches: 8. The V gene's germline CDR1 is MNHEY and CDR2 SMNVEV (reference sequence). The CDR3 loop reads CASNPGGIGGELFF. DNA for the CDR3: TGTGCCAGCAACCCAGGGGGCATTGGCGGGGAGCTGTTTTTT.

The V gene is TRBV29-1, the J gene TRBJ1-1; TRBD1 agrees at 8 bases. Germline V lookup: CDR1 SQVTM, CDR2 ANQGSEA. This CDR3 is 12 amino acids long. V trimming: 5 bases; J trimming: 4 bases; junction bases outside the gene matches: 3. The CDR3 nucleotides read TGCAGCGTTACCACAGGGGGCACTGAAGCTTTCTTT. Translated: CSVTTGGTEAFF.

The chain recombines TRBV9 with TRBJ2-1; 9 bases align to TRBD2. The CDR3 loop spans 16 amino acids. Trimming removed 4 bases from V and 5 bases from J; junction bases left unmatched: 10. CDR1 is SGDLS and CDR2 is YYNGEE in the germline V gene. The CDR3 region is CASSSLAGGRNNEQFF. The CDR3 DNA sequence: TGTGCCAGCAGCAGCCTGGCGGGAGGGCGAAACAATGAGCAGTTCTTC. Full variable domain (missing parts from reference TRBV9 and TRBJ2-1): DSGVTQTPKHLITATGQRVTLRCSPRSGDLSVYWYQQSLDQGLQFLIQYYNGEERAKGNILERFSAQQFPDLHSELNLSSLELGDSALYFCASSSLAGGRNNEQFFGPGTRLTVL.

This sequence joins TRBV5-4 and TRBJ2-1, with 11 positions matching TRBD2. The V and J ends lost 6 bases and 7 bases, in that order; junction bases with no gene match: 0. Germline V gene sequence: CDR1 SGHNT, CDR2 YYREEE (reference sequence). The CDR3 loop spans 12 amino acids. The CDR3 DNA follows: TGTGCCAGCACTAGCGGGGGGAATGAGCAGTTCTTC. As protein: CASTSGGNEQFF.

In nucleotides, the CDR3 is TGCGCCAGCAGGCTCGACAGCGATAATTCACCCCTCCACTTT. Amino acids: CASRLDSDNSPLHF. V is TRBV10-1 and J is TRBJ1-6; D may be TRBD1 (5 bases). Trimming shortened V by 6 bases and J by 5 bases, and 11 bases separated the two germline ends. This CDR3 region has 14 residues. Germline CDR1 reads WNHNN; CDR2 reads SYGVQD (reference sequence).

The chain recombines TRBV4-1 with TRBJ1-4, with 9 bases matching TRBD1. Trimming at V came to 3 bases and at J to 10 bases, leaving 12 bases not matched to a gene. The CDR3 length is 16 residues. The germline V gene has CDR1 MGHRA and CDR2 YSYEKL. CDR3 sequence reads: CASSHYTRDREGKLFF. In nucleotides, the CDR3 is TGCGCCAGCAGCCATTATACCCGGGACAGGGAGGGAAAACTGTTTTTT.

This sequence joins TRBV27 and TRBJ1-1, with a possible D match to TRBD1 (5 bases). Germline-derived CDR1 and CDR2 are MNHEY and SMNVEV (reference sequence). Deletions cut 6 bases from V and 0 bases from J, with 11 bases between. The CDR3 contains 14 residues. DNA of the CDR3: TGTGCCAGCAGGGCAGGGATTATGAACACTGAAGCTTTCTTT. It yields the protein CASRAGIMNTEAFF.

This chain links TRBV4-1 with TRBJ1-1; D might be TRBD1 (5 bases). Germline CDR1 MGHRA, CDR2 YSYEKL. The CDR3 runs to 17 residues. The V gene lost 2 bases and the J gene lost 10 bases, with 26 bases spanning the gap. CDR3 in DNA: TGCGCCAGCAGCCAAACCCCCCCCGCGTTCCAGGGAGGGAGAGCTTTCTTT. Translation gives CASSQTPPAFQGGRAFF.

The V gene is TRBV11-2, the J gene TRBJ1-1; D call uncertain. Germline lookup yields CDR1 SGHAT and CDR2 FQNNGV. Trimming took 1 base from V and 8 from J, leaving 11 bases between them. The CDR3 length is 13 residues. CDR3 loop: CASSLAMGGEAFF. DNA of the CDR3: TGTGCCAGCAGCTTAGCGATGGGAGGGGAAGCTTTCTTT.

This clone was detected only once. CDR3 amino acids: CASSLKREAFF. The DNA for the CDR3 is TGTGCCAGCAGCTTAAAGCGTGAAGCTTTCTTT. This chain connects TRBV11-2 to TRBJ1-1; D remains unclear. The V end lost 2 bases, the J end lost 7 bases, and 5 bases lay between the germline ends. Germline V gene sequence: CDR1 SGHAT, CDR2 FQNNGV. The CDR3 covers 11 residues.

J is TRBJ2-1 and V is TRBV3-1 (or the pseudogene TRBV3-2); 9 bases fit TRBD1. Unmatched junction bases numbered 4, after V lost 7 bases and J lost 6 bases. This CDR3 spans 13 amino acids. CDR1 is LGHDT and CDR2 is YNNKEL in the germline V gene (reference sequence). The CDR3 nucleotides read TGTGCCAGCACCGGGACAGGGCTCAATGAGCAGTTCTTC. Translated: CASTGTGLNEQFF.

Here the CDR3 reads CASSLVSEGAIPATNEKLFF. In DNA form, the CDR3 reads TGCGCCAGCAGCTTGGTTTCGGAGGGGGCGATACCCGCAACTAATGAAAAACTGTTTTTT. This chain joins TRBV5-1 and TRBJ1-4; the match to TRBD1 covers 7 bases. V lost 0 bases, J lost 0 bases, and 14 bases stayed unmatched. The CDR3 has 20 residues. Germline CDR1 and CDR2: SGHRS and YFSETQ.